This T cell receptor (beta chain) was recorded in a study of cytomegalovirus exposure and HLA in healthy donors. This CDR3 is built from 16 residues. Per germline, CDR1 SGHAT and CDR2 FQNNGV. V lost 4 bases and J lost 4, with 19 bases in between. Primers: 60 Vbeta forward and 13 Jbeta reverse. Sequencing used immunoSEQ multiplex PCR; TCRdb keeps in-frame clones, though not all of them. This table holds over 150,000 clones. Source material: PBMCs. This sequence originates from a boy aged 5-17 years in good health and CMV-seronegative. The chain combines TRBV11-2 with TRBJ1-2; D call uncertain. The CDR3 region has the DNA TGTGCCAGCAGCTCTTCCCCCACCTCGAGGGCCTATGGCTACACCTTC. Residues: CASSSSPTSRAYGYTF.